The clone carrying this T cell receptor beta chain was picked up many times. The V gene's germline CDR1 is MNHEY and CDR2 SVGAGI. The V end was cut by 5 bases, the J end by 8 bases, with 18 bases between. The CDR3 loop spans 15 amino acids. TCRdb reprocessed the 5' RACE reads via MiXCR and lists one record per CDR3 protein. The sample has about 320,000 distinct CDR3 sequences, around 4.5% seen once. The sample comes from a study of T cells after yellow fever vaccination. Study-level background: The authors prepared low-cell-number fractions using SMART-Seq v4 Ultra Low Input.

The TCR was taken from a man aged 18 to 30 who received the YFV17D yellow fever vaccine. This chain joins TRBV6-5 and TRBJ1-4; D not resolved. The sample consisted of PBMCs, taken 15 days after the yellow fever booster vaccination. CDR3 DNA sequence: TGTGCCAGCAGTGAGGACGGCCTAAGTTGGGAAAAACTGTTTTTT. Translation: CASSEDGLSWEKLFF.